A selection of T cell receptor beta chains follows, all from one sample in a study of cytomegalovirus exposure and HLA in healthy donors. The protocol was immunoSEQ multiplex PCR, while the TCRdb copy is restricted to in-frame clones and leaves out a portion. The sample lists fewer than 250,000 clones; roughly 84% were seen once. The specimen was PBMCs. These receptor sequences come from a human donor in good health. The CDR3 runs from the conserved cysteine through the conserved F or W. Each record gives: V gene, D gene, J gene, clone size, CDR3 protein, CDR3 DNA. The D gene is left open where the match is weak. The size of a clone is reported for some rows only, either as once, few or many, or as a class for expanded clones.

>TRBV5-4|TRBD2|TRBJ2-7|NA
CASSFGAGGGNEQYF
TGTGCCAGCAGCTTTGGAGCGGGAGGAGGCAACGAGCAGTACTTC
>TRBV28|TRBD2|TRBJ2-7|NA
CASNERGYRSGRFSYEQYF
TGTGCCAGCAACGAGAGGGGCTATCGAAGCGGGAGGTTCTCCTACGAGCAGTACTTC
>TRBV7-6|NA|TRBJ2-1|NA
CASSLNNEQFF
TGTGCCAGCAGCCTAAACAATGAGCAGTTCTTC
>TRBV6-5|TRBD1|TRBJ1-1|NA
CASSRRDRVTEAFF
TGTGCCAGCAGTCGAAGAGACAGGGTGACTGAAGCTTTCTTT
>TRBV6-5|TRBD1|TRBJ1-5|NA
CASSYQGQGQPQHF
TGTGCCAGCAGTTACCAAGGACAGGGACAGCCCCAGCATTTT
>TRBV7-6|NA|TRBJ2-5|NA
CASSYSGHWQETQYF
TGTGCCAGCAGCTATTCGGGACACTGGCAGGAGACCCAGTACTTC
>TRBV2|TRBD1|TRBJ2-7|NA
CASLTGQGSYEQYF
TGTGCCAGCCTGACGGGACAGGGTTCGTACGAGCAGTACTTC
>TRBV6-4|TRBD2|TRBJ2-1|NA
CASSDSTSGIHNEQFF
TGTGCCAGCAGTGACTCGACTAGCGGGATCCACAATGAGCAGTTCTTC
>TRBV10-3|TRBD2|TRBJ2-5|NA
CATAGLAGVSGETQYF
TGTGCCACTGCGGGTCTAGCGGGCGTGTCGGGAGAGACCCAGTACTTC
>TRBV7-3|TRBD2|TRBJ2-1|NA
CASSLRRLAGYNEQFF
TGTGCCAGCAGCTTAAGGAGACTAGCGGGGTACAATGAGCAGTTCTTC
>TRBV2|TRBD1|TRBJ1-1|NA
CASSERRGRPNTEAFF
TGTGCCAGCAGTGAAAGGAGGGGGCGCCCGAACACTGAAGCTTTCTTT
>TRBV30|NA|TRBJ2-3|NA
CAWSLSGLTDTQYF
TGTGCCTGGAGTTTGTCGGGATTGACAGATACGCAGTATTTT
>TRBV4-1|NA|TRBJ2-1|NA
CASSQALARNNEQFF
TGCGCCAGCAGCCAAGCTCTAGCGCGTAACAATGAGCAGTTCTTC
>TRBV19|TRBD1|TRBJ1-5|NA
CASSIRPGGSNQPQHF
TGTGCCAGTAGTATACGACCAGGGGGTTCCAATCAGCCCCAGCATTTT
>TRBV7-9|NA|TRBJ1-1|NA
CASSFSKNTEAFF
TGTGCCAGCAGCTTTTCAAAGAACACTGAAGCTTTCTTT
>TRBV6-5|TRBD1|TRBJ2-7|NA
CASSYSTGRYEQYF
TGTGCCAGCAGTTACTCGACAGGGCGGTACGAGCAGTACTTC
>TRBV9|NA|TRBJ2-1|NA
CASSRGLGLTRGSLSYNEQFF
TGTGCCAGCAGCCGAGGCTTAGGACTAACCAGGGGGTCCCTCTCCTACAATGAGCAGTTCTTC
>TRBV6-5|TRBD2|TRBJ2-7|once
CASSYWDGRAYEQYF
TGTGCCAGCAGTTACTGGGATGGGAGGGCCTACGAGCAGTACTTC
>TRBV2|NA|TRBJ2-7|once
CASKSQGRVSYEQYF
TGTGCCAGCAAGTCTCAGGGAAGAGTCTCCTACGAGCAGTACTTC
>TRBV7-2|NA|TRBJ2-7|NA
CATRAGGVYEQYF
TGTGCCACTAGGGCGGGCGGGGTCTACGAGCAGTACTTC
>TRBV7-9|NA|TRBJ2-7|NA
CASSLVGGGASYEQYF
TGTGCCAGCAGCTTAGTTGGCGGGGGCGCCTCCTACGAGCAGTACTTC
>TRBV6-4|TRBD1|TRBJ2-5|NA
CASRGDRGRETQYF
TGTGCCAGCAGGGGCGACAGGGGGCGTGAGACCCAGTACTTC
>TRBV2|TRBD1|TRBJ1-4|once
CASRNRGVGEKLFF
TGTGCCAGCAGAAACAGGGGGGTGGGTGAAAAACTGTTTTTT
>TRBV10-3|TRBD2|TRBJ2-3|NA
CAISAGTSDHTDTQYF
TGTGCCATCAGTGCCGGGACTAGCGACCACACAGATACGCAGTATTTT
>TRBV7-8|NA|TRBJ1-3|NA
CASSSGQYAGNTIYF
TGTGCCAGCAGCTCCGGACAGTACGCTGGAAACACCATATATTTT
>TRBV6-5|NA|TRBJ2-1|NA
CASSSSITAYNEQFF
TGTGCCAGCAGTTCCTCCATCACAGCCTACAATGAGCAGTTCTTC
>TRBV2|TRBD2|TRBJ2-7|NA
CASTGPGLAGDEQYF
TGTGCCAGCACCGGACCGGGACTAGCGGGAGACGAGCAGTACTTC
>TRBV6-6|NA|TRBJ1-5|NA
CASSYSGGGQPQHF
TGTGCCAGCAGTTACTCGGGGGGAGGTCAGCCCCAGCATTTT
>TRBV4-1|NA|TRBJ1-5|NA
CASSQVLGAQPQHF
TGCGCCAGCAGCCAAGTATTGGGGGCCCAGCCCCAGCATTTT
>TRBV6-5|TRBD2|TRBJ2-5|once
CASSWLGGQETQYF
TGTGCCAGCAGTTGGCTCGGGGGGCAAGAGACCCAGTACTTC
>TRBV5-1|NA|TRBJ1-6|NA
CASSLDNPGNSPLHF
TGCGCCAGCAGCCTTGACAACCCCGGCAATTCACCCCTCCACTTT
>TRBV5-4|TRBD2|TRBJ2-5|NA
CASSRGTSVWETQYF
TGTGCCAGCAGCCGCGGGACTAGCGTGTGGGAGACCCAGTACTTC
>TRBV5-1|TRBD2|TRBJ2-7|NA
CASSPDPSGGSEQYF
TGCGCCAGCAGCCCAGACCCTAGCGGGGGAAGCGAGCAGTACTTC
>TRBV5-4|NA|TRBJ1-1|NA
CASSLAVGGAVTEAFF
TGTGCCAGCAGCTTGGCCGTCGGGGGGGCAGTCACTGAAGCTTTCTTT
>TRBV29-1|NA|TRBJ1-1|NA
CSVDQVGPGTEAFF
TGCAGCGTAGATCAAGTGGGGCCGGGCACTGAAGCTTTCTTT
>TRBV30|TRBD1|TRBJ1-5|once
CAWTQGQGNQPQHF
TGTGCCTGGACGCAAGGACAGGGGAATCAGCCCCAGCATTTT
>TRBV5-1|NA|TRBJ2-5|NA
CASSLAPGVQGETQYF
TGCGCCAGCAGCTTGGCCCCTGGGGTCCAGGGGGAGACCCAGTACTTC
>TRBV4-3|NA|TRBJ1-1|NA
CASSQGLSMNTEAFF
TGCGCCAGCAGCCAAGGACTCTCCATGAACACTGAAGCTTTCTTT
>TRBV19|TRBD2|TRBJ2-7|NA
CASSIGLAGYEQYF
TGTGCCAGTAGTATTGGCCTAGCGGGATACGAGCAGTACTTC
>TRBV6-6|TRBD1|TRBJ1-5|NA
CASRETGLEYQPQHF
TGTGCCAGCAGAGAGACAGGGTTGGAATATCAGCCCCAGCATTTT
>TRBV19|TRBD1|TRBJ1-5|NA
CASSIELPTGSIISNQPQHF
TGTGCCAGTAGTATAGAATTGCCGACAGGGTCAATCATCAGCAATCAGCCCCAGCATTTT
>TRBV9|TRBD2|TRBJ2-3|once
CASSVRGSEADTQYF
TGTGCCAGCAGCGTCCGCGGGAGTGAGGCAGATACGCAGTATTTT
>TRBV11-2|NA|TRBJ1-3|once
CASSLAPGLSGNTIYF
TGTGCCAGCAGCTTAGCTCCCGGGTTGTCTGGAAACACCATATATTTT
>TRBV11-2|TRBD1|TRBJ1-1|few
CASSLEPPRQGFEAFF
TGTGCCAGCAGCTTAGAGCCCCCGCGACAGGGGTTTGAAGCTTTCTTT
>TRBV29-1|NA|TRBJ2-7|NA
CSASRGNPEQYF
TGCAGCGCCTCCCGGGGTAATCCCGAGCAGTACTTC
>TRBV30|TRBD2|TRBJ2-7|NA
CAWRGTSGRAWSYEQYF
TGTGCCTGGAGGGGGACTAGCGGGAGGGCCTGGTCCTACGAGCAGTACTTC
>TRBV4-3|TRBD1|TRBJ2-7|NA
CASSHSGTGEYEQYF
TGCGCCAGCAGCCACTCCGGGACAGGGGAATACGAGCAGTACTTC
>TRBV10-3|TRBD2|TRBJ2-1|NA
CAIRGDSGSTYNEQFF
TGTGCCATCAGGGGGGATAGCGGGAGTACCTACAATGAGCAGTTCTTC
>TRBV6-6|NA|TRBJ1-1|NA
CASSEPDKEAFF
TGTGCCAGCAGTGAGCCCGATAAGGAAGCTTTCTTT